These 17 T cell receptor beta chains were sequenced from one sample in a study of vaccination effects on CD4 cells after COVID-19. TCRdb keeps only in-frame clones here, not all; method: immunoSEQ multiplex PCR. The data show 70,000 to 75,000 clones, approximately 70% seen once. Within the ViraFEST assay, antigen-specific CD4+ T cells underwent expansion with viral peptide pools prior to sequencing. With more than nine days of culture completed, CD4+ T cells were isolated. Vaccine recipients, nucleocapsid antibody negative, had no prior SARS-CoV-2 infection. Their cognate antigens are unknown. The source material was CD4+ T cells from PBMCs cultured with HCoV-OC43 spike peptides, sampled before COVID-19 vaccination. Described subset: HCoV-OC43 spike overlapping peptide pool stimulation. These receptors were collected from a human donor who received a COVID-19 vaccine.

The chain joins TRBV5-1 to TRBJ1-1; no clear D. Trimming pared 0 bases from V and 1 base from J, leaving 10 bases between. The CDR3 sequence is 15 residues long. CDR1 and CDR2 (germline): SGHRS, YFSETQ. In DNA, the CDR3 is TGCGCCAGCAGCTTGGTACCCGGATCGAACACTGAAGCTTTCTTT. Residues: CASSLVPGSNTEAFF.

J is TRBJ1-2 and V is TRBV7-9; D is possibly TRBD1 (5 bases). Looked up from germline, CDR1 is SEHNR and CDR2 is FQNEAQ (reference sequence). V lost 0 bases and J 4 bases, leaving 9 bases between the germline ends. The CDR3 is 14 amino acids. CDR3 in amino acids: CASSLAAGAYGYTF. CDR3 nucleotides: TGTGCCAGCAGCTTAGCCGCCGGGGCCTATGGCTACACCTTC.

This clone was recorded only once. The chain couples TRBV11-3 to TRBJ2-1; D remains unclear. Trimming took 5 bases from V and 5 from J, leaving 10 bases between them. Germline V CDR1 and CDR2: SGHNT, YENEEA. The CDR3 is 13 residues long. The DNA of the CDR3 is TGTGCCAGCAGCATAAACACGGACAATGAGCAGTTCTTC. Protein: CASSINTDNEQFF.

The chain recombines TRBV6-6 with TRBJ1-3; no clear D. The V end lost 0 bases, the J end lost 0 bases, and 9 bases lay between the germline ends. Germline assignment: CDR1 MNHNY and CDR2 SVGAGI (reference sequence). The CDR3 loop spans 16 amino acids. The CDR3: CASSYSWGRSGNTIYF. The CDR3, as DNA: TGTGCCAGCAGTTACTCCTGGGGTCGCTCTGGAAACACCATATATTTT.

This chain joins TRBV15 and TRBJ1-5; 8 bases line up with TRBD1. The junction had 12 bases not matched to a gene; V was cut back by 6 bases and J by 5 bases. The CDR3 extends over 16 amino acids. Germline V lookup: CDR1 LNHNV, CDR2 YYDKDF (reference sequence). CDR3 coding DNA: TGTGCCACCAGAGCTGAAGGGACAGGCATTTATCAGCCCCAGCATTTT. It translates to CATRAEGTGIYQPQHF.

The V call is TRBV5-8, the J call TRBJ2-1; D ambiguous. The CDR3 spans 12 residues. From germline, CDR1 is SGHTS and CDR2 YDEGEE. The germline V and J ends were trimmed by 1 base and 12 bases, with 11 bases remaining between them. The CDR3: CASSLSTNGQFF. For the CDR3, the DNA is TGTGCCAGCAGCTTGTCCACCAACGGGCAGTTCTTC.

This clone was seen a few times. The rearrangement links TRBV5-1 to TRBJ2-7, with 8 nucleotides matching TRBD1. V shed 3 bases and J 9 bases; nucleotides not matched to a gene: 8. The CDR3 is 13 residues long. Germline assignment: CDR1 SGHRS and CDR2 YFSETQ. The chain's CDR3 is CASSSGQGGPQYV. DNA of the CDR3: TGCGCCAGCAGCTCAGGACAGGGTGGTCCGCAGTACGTC.

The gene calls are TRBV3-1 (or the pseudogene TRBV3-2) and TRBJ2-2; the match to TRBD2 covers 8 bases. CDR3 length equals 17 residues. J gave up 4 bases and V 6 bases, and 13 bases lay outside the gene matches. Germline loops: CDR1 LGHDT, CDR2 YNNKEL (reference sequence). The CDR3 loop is CASRLAGTRGSTGELFF. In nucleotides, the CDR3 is TGTGCCAGCAGGCTGGCCGGGACTAGGGGGAGCACCGGGGAGCTGTTTTTT.

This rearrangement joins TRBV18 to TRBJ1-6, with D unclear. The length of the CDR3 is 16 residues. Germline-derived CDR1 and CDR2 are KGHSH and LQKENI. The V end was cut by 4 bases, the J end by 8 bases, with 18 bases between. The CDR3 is CASSLDPSWADSPLHF. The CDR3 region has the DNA TGTGCCAGCTCACTGGACCCCTCCTGGGCTGATTCACCCCTCCACTTT.

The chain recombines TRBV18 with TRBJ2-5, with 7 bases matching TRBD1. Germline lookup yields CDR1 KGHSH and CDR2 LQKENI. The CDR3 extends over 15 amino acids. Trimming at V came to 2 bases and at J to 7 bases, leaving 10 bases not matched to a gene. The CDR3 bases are TGTGCCAGCTCACCAGATGGACAGGTCCGCGGGACCCAGTACTTC. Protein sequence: CASSPDGQVRGTQYF.

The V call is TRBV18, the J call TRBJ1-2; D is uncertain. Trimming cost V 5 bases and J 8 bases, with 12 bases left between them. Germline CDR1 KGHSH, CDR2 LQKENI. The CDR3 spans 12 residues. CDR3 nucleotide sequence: TGTGCCAGCTCAGGGGTCAAAAAGGGCTACACCTTC. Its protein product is CASSGVKKGYTF.

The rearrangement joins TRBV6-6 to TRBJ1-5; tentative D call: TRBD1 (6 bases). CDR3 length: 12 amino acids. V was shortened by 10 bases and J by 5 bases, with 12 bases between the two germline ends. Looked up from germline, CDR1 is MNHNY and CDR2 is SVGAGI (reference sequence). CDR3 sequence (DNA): TGTGCCACCGGTGAGGGGGATCAGCCCCAGCATTTT. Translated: CATGEGDQPQHF.

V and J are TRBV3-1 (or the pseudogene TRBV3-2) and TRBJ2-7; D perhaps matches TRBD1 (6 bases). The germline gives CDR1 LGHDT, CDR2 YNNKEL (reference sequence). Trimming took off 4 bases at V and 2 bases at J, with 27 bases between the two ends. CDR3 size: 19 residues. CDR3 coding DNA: TGTGCCAGCAGCCTTGGACAGACTAATTTCGTTCAATCTGCCTACGAGCAGTACGTC. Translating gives CASSLGQTNFVQSAYEQYV.

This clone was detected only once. CDR3 sequence: CASSPTSGGAHEQFF. The CDR3 DNA reads as TGTGCCAGCAGCCCGACTAGCGGGGGGGCCCATGAGCAGTTCTTC. V is TRBV7-9 and J is TRBJ2-1; TRBD2 matches 14 bases. This CDR3 has 15 residues. The J segment lost 8 bases and the V segment lost 5 bases, leaving 5 bases of the junction unmatched. Germline V gene sequence: CDR1 SEHNR, CDR2 FQNEAQ (reference sequence).

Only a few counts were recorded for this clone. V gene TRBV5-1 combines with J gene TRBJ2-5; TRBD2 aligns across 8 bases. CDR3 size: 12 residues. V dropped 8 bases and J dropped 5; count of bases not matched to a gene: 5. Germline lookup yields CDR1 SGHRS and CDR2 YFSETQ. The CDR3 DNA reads TGCGCCAGTCGGGAGGGTTGGGAGACCCAGTACTTC. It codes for CASREGWETQYF.

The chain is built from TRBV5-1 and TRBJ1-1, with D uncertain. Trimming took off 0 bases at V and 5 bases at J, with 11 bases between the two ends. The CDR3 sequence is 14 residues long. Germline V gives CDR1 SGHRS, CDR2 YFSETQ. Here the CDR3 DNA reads TGCGCCAGCAGCTTGGTTTTAGGGCAGACTGAAGCTTTCTTT. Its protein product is CASSLVLGQTEAFF.

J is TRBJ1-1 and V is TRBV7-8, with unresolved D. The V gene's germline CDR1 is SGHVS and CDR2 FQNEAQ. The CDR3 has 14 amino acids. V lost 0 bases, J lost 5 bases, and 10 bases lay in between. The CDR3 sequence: CASSLADRVTEAFF. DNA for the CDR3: TGTGCCAGCAGCTTAGCGGACCGGGTGACTGAAGCTTTCTTT. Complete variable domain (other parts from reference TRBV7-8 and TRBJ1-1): GAGVSQSPRYKVAKRGQDVALRCDPISGHVSLFWYQQALGQGPEFLTYFQNEAQLDKSGLPSDRFFAERPEGSVSTLKIQRTQQEDSAVYLCASSLADRVTEAFFGQGTRLTVV.